One and the same sample provided the 17 T cell receptor beta chains below, sequenced in a study of T-cell reconstitution after alpha-beta-depleted transplantation in children. Preparation of the TCRbeta library was carried out with unique molecular identifiers. TCRdb re-analysed the PCR reads in MiXCR, keeping a single row per CDR3 protein. The sample includes a few hundred thousand distinct CDR3 sequences, roughly two fifths seen only once; the top ten take 27%. The material sequenced was PBMCs, taken before TCRalphabeta/CD19-depleted stem cell transplant. These receptors originate from a girl aged 2-10 years with aplastic anemia, due to receive a stem cell transplant.

This clonotype was seen a few times. The chain employs TRBV5-6 and TRBJ1-2, with a possible D match to TRBD1 (6 bases). Germline CDR1 reads SGHDT; CDR2 reads YYEEEE. This CDR3 region has 15 residues. Trimming took 5 bases from V and 5 from J, leaving 19 bases between them. CDR3: CASSQTAGGSYGYTF. DNA of the CDR3: TGTGCCAGCAGTCAAACTGCCGGGGGCTCATATGGCTACACCTTC.

A single count supports this clonotype. The rearrangement links TRBV10-2 to TRBJ1-2, with D uncertain. This CDR3 spans 12 amino acids. The germline V gene encodes CDR1 WSHSY and CDR2 SAAADI. V was shortened by 0 bases and J by 7 bases, with 6 bases between the two germline ends. The CDR3 loop is CASSESLGGYTF. CDR3 nucleotides: TGCGCCAGCAGTGAGTCGTTGGGTGGCTACACCTTC.

This clonotype was recorded many times. The chain couples TRBV10-3 to TRBJ1-1; D remains unclear. The V end lost 10 bases, the J end lost 5 bases, and 11 bases lay between the germline ends. Germline CDR1 reads ENHRY; CDR2 reads SYGVKD. The CDR3 loop spans 11 amino acids. Here the CDR3 DNA reads TGTGCCACTGGAGGGAATACTGAAGCTTTCTTT. Its translation: CATGGNTEAFF.

The chain couples TRBV28 to TRBJ2-1, with 10 bases that match TRBD2. The CDR3 totals 15 residues. V shed 5 bases and J 4 bases; nucleotides not matched to a gene: 5. CDR1 and CDR2 from the germline V gene are MDHEN and SYDVKM. The DNA for the CDR3 is TGTGCCAGCAGTCGGACTAGCGGAGATTACAATGAGCAGTTCTTC. Translated, it gives CASSRTSGDYNEQFF.

This clonotype was detected ten times or more. This rearrangement joins TRBV5-1 to TRBJ2-7; 9 positions match TRBD2. CDR1 and CDR2 from the germline V gene are SGHRS and YFSETQ. The CDR3 totals 16 residues. Trimming at V came to 2 bases and at J to 0 bases, leaving 6 bases not matched to a gene. CDR3 residues: CASSLTSGSSSYEQYF. CDR3 bases: TGCGCCAGCAGCTTAACTAGCGGGTCGAGCTCCTACGAGCAGTACTTC.

J is TRBJ2-1 and V is TRBV12-3 or TRBV12-4; D gene ambiguous. The ends were cut back, 4 bases at V and 9 bases at J, with 7 bases in the middle. This CDR3 has 11 amino acids. CDR3 DNA sequence: TGTGCCAGCAGTTCGGCGGCTGAGCAGTTCTTC. Amino acid sequence: CASSSAAEQFF.

This clonotype came up many times. The chain combines TRBV5-1 with TRBJ2-2, with a weak D call TRBD2 (6 bases). Germline V CDR1 and CDR2: SGHRS, YFSETQ. V shed 4 bases and J shed 1 base, with 11 bases lying between them. The CDR3 has 15 residues. CDR3 sequence (DNA): TGCGCCAGCAGCCAGTCTAGCGTGAACACCGGGGAGCTGTTTTTT. As protein: CASSQSSVNTGELFF.

This clonotype came up a few times. V usage is TRBV20-1 and J usage is TRBJ2-1, with 13 bases that match TRBD2. Germline loops: CDR1 DFQATT, CDR2 SNEGSKA (reference sequence). The CDR3 length is 19 residues. Unmatched junction bases numbered 12, after V lost 3 bases and J lost 1 base. The CDR3 is CSARDRTGTSGNSYNEQFF. The DNA of the CDR3 is TGCAGTGCTAGGGACCGGACCGGGACTAGCGGGAATTCCTACAATGAGCAGTTCTTC.

The V and J genes are TRBV5-5 and TRBJ2-1, with unresolved D. The CDR3 loop spans 16 amino acids. V gave up 3 bases and J gave up 1 base, with 14 bases separating them. Germline V gene data show CDR1 as SGHKS and CDR2 as YYEKEE (reference sequence). CDR3 nucleotide sequence: TGTGCCAGCAGCTCCAAAGGGTGGGCTTCCTACAATGAGCAGTTCTTC. It yields the protein CASSSKGWASYNEQFF.

This chain connects TRBV29-1 to TRBJ2-7, with D perhaps matching TRBD1 (6 bases). The CDR3 spans 13 residues. Trimming removed 6 bases from V and 3 bases from J, with 15 bases in between. Germline CDR1 is SQVTM and CDR2 is ANQGSEA. CDR3 nucleotides: TGCAGCGTGGGTGGACAGAAAAGCTACGAGCAGTACTTC. The encoded protein is CSVGGQKSYEQYF.

The chain joins TRBV6-1 to TRBJ2-3; D not resolved. This CDR3 contains 14 residues. CDR1 MNHNS and CDR2 SASEGT come from the germline V gene. The V and J ends lost 6 bases and 2 bases respectively, with 12 bases between them. The CDR3 DNA reads TGTGCCAGCAGAGTCGGACGAGTCACAGATACGCAGTATTTT. It encodes CASRVGRVTDTQYF.

This clonotype was counted many times. This chain joins TRBV20-1 and TRBJ2-7; D is perhaps TRBD2 (7 bases). From germline, CDR1 is DFQATT and CDR2 SNEGSKA (reference sequence). V gave up 5 bases and J gave up 5 bases, with 19 bases separating them. The CDR3 is 14 amino acids. The CDR3 protein is CSAPRGDYSDEQYF. The CDR3 bases are TGCAGTGCTCCTAGGGGGGACTATTCTGACGAGCAGTACTTC.

This clonotype was counted ten times or more. The chain couples TRBV27 to TRBJ2-7; the match to TRBD1 covers 7 bases. The V gene end was trimmed by 4 bases and the J gene end by 1 base; junction bases not matched to a gene: 7. The germline CDR1 and CDR2 sequences are MNHEY and SMNVEV (reference sequence). The CDR3 totals 15 residues. CDR3 coding DNA: TGTGCCAGCAGTTCTCGGACAGGTTTATCCTACGAGCAGTACTTC. This codes for CASSSRTGLSYEQYF.

This clonotype has more than one count but fewer than ten. The chain is built from TRBV28 and TRBJ2-3; tentatively, D is TRBD1 or TRBD2 (5 bases each). V lost 2 bases and J lost 5, with 14 bases in between. The CDR3 totals 15 residues. Germline V gene data show CDR1 as MDHEN and CDR2 as SYDVKM. The CDR3 sequence is CASSLRGRTGDTQYF. The CDR3 nucleotides are TGTGCCAGCAGTTTAAGGGGAAGGACTGGAGATACGCAGTATTTT.

The chain joins TRBV5-1 to TRBJ1-4; the D is unclear. Looked up from germline, CDR1 is SGHRS and CDR2 is YFSETQ. V shed 0 bases and J shed 3 bases, with 9 bases lying between them. The CDR3 is 15 amino acids. This chain's CDR3 is CASSLARAPNEKLFF. The CDR3 nucleotides are TGCGCCAGCAGCTTGGCCCGGGCCCCTAATGAAAAACTGTTTTTT.

The V call is TRBV29-1, the J call TRBJ1-2; tentative D call: TRBD1 (6 bases). Deletions cut 7 bases from V and 4 bases from J, with 16 bases between. This CDR3 is built from 13 residues. Looked up from germline, CDR1 is SQVTM and CDR2 is ANQGSEA. The CDR3 loop is CSAAGGRSYGYTF. CDR3 DNA: TGCAGCGCCGCGGGGGGCCGTAGCTATGGCTACACCTTC. The variable domain in full, completed from reference TRBV29-1 and TRBJ1-2, reads SAVISQKPSRDICQRGTSLTIQCQVDSQVTMMFWYRQQPGQSLTLIATANQGSEATYESGFVIDKFPISRPNLTFSTLTVSNMSPEDSSIYLCSAAGGRSYGYTFGSGTRLTVV.

This clonotype was seen at least ten times. The chain combines TRBV18 with TRBJ2-5; TRBD2 matches at 11 bases. Germline V lookup: CDR1 KGHSH, CDR2 LQKENI. The ends lost 5 bases at V and 4 bases at J; junction bases unmatched: 9. The CDR3 length is 16 residues. The CDR3 region is CASSSGLAELLETQYF. The CDR3 coding sequence is TGTGCCAGCTCATCGGGACTAGCGGAACTCTTAGAGACCCAGTACTTC.